This passage covers 9 T cell receptor beta chains from one sample sequenced in a study of blood T cell repertoires in COVID-19 (dated by TCRdb to 2018 to 2020). Receptor amplification or capture employed the immunoSEQ multiplex PCR assay. TCRdb carries this immuneACCESS record with in-frame sequences only. Its versions omit some clonotypes, under half of them owing to an unresolved V gene in the studies checked, with the rest unexplained. Present in this sample are about 170,000 clones, about 87% of which were seen just once. The ten largest clones add up to roughly 25% of the sample. The sequencing sample was made of peripheral blood. All receptors derive from a man between 60 and 75 years old with acute or convalescent COVID-19.

The V call is TRBV12-5, the J call TRBJ1-5, with D maybe TRBD1 (6 bases). The CDR3 sequence is 14 residues long. Germline V gene data show CDR1 as LGHNT and CDR2 as FRNRAP. The germline V and J ends were trimmed by 5 bases and 1 base, with 9 bases remaining between them. CDR3 region: CASGPGHSNQPQHF. CDR3 nucleotides: TGTGCTAGTGGTCCGGGACACAGCAATCAGCCCCAGCATTTT. Looking up the rest from reference TRBV12-5 and TRBJ1-5 gives the full variable domain: DARVTQTPRHKVTEMGQEVTMRCQPILGHNTVFWYRQTMMQGLELLAYFRNRAPLDDSGMPKDRFSAEMPDATLATLKIQPSEPRDSAVYFCASGPGHSNQPQHFGDGTRLSIL.

The chain carries TRBV7-2 and TRBJ2-7, with D perhaps TRBD1 (6 bases). Trimming removed 5 bases from V and 1 base from J, with 15 bases in between. The CDR3 covers 15 residues. CDR1 and CDR2 from the germline V gene are SGHTA and FQGNSA. CDR3 residues: CASSTTGTPSYEQYF. The CDR3 nucleotides are TGTGCCAGCAGCACCACCGGGACACCATCCTACGAGCAGTACTTC.

This chain joins TRBV7-6 and TRBJ2-7, with 7 bases identical to TRBD1. This CDR3 has 16 residues. Germline lookup yields CDR1 SGHVS and CDR2 FNYEAQ. V dropped 4 bases and J dropped 3; count of bases not matched to a gene: 12. CDR3 sequence reads: CASSYPRGGGVYEQYF. CDR3 DNA: TGTGCCAGCAGCTACCCCAGAGGGGGCGGTGTCTACGAGCAGTACTTC.

The J gene is TRBJ2-7, the V gene TRBV6-5; 11 nucleotides align to TRBD2. With V trimmed by 2 bases and J by 2 bases, 5 bases remained unmatched. CDR1 is MNHEY, CDR2 SVGAGI, per germline. The CDR3 has 16 amino acids. The CDR3 loop reads CASSYRGTSGPYEQYF. In DNA form, the CDR3 reads TGTGCCAGCAGTTACCGGGGGACTAGCGGCCCCTACGAGCAGTACTTC.

The chain combines TRBV19 with TRBJ1-5, with 8 bases lining up with TRBD1. J gave up 2 bases and V 1 base, and 7 bases lay outside the gene matches. The length of the CDR3 is 17 residues. Per the germline V gene, CDR1 is LNHDA and CDR2 is SQIVND (reference sequence). The CDR3 DNA reads TGTGCCAGTAGTATAGTGGCAGGGGGCGGGGGCAATCAGCCCCAGCATTTT. Its protein is CASSIVAGGGGNQPQHF.

The chain joins TRBV4-1 to TRBJ1-4; D unresolved. V was pared by 4 bases and J by 9 bases, with 24 bases between. Per the germline V gene, CDR1 is MGHRA and CDR2 is YSYEKL. The CDR3 extends over 17 amino acids. The CDR3 reads CASSRLEDEAGGKKLFF. CDR3 in DNA: TGCGCCAGCAGCCGCCTAGAGGACGAAGCGGGAGGGAAAAAACTGTTTTTT.

This chain connects TRBV6-2 or TRBV6-3 to TRBJ2-1; 9 nucleotides match TRBD1. V shed 5 bases, J shed 7 bases, and the junction held 6 bases outside the gene matches. The CDR3 runs 14 residues. Germline V gene sequence: CDR1 MNHEY, CDR2 SVGEGT. CDR3 sequence reads: CASSGQGSVNEQFF. CDR3 in DNA: TGTGCCAGCAGTGGACAGGGGTCCGTAAATGAGCAGTTCTTC.

The genes are TRBV19 and TRBJ2-5; 7 bases line up with TRBD1. Trimming at V came to 3 bases and at J to 5 bases, leaving 12 bases not matched to a gene. The CDR3 extends over 16 amino acids. Germline lookup yields CDR1 LNHDA and CDR2 SQIVND (reference sequence). The CDR3 is CASSIGLGTEGETQYF. In nucleotides, the CDR3 is TGTGCCAGTAGTATCGGTCTGGGGACAGAGGGGGAGACCCAGTACTTC.

This clone was detected only a few times. The V gene is TRBV10-1, the J gene TRBJ1-5; maybe TRBD1 (5 bases). This CDR3 has 15 residues. Germline-derived CDR1 and CDR2 are WNHNN and SYGVQD (reference sequence). V was cut by 8 bases and J by 2 bases, with 16 bases left in between. The CDR3 DNA follows: TGCGCCAGCTCCCCCCTAGGCAGGGGCAATCAGCCCCAGCATTTT. As protein: CASSPLGRGNQPQHF.